This T cell receptor beta chain was profiled in a study of memory CD8 T cells in hepatitis C reinfection (dated by TCRdb to the late 2010s). About the full investigation: Among the donors, three cleared two back-to-back HCV infections on their own, whereas two got rid of a primary infection but ended up chronically infected after reinfection. HCV reinfection was defined by a positive HCV RNA test following two negative tests taken at least 60 days apart. Pre-reinfection samples were obtained between 55 and 20 weeks before detection of reinfection. The study tracked the TCR beta repertoire of virus-specific CD8 T cells longitudinally across an HCV reinfection episode in a few donors. Between the late 2000s and the early 2010s, roughly five reinfection cases that had stored pre-reinfection samples were identified. Participants who had resolved a prior HCV infection were followed every 3 months in the reinfection study.

The V end loses 4 bases and the J end loses 4 bases, and a stretch of 14 bases separates them. The CDR1 and CDR2 encoded by the germline V gene are MDHEN and SYDVKM. The CDR3, from cysteine to phenylalanine, totals 14 residues. Only the CDR3 region is kept as DNA, spanning 42 bases read in frame from base 1. Paper-wide results and their limitations: Because the study included only four to six donors, definitive conclusions about public clonotypes linked to secondary clearance could not be reached.

To note about this clone: The antigen this receptor binds is unknown. No much larger clone exists at a distance of one base, and base qualities are not known.

The sample's time point, from its label and the paper: pre-reinfection, 55 to 20 weeks before reinfection detection. The sorted cells were sequenced directly ex vivo, without any in vitro expansion ahead of TCR sequencing. The donors were people who inject drugs and were enrolled in the Montreal Acute Hepatitis C Cohort Study (HEPCO) in Canada. As controls, total naive CD8 T cells were sorted as viable CD3+ CD8+ CD45RO- cells from a couple of donors at all three reinfection time points. Before sorting, cryopreserved peripheral blood mononuclear cells were thawed and used as the source for purifying CD8 T cells. The MACS CD8+ T cell Isolation Kit was used to enrich CD8 T cells through negative selection. Cells were sorted on a BD FACSAria II sorter using FACSDiva software, and FlowJo was used for data analysis. Receptor libraries were prepared by the immunoSEQ multiplex PCR assay. Genomic DNA was extracted from the sorted cells, and the TCR beta V, D and J regions were sequenced using the automated high-throughput method of Adaptive Biotechnologies. A two-step, bias-controlled multiplex PCR was used to amplify CDR3 regions. An Illumina instrument was used to sequence the amplified TCR beta libraries. Concerning the study's data processing: The demultiplexed reads were processed to cut down on amplification and sequencing bias, and the IMGT database was used to assign CDR3 sequences to gene families. ImmunoSEQ software version 2.0 was used to analyze repertoire data. Clonotype lists were filtered to remove out-of-frame sequences as well as sequences containing stop codons in the CDR3. Any clonotype with a frequency under 0.01% was left out, since that frequency corresponded to less than one cell. Richness was calculated by dividing observed richness by the number of input cells, and evenness was calculated by dividing Shannon entropy by the log of observed richness. To measure repertoire diversity and how similar the repertoire was between time points, Simpson diversity and Morisita-Horn overlap indices were applied. Clonotypes were grouped as dominant (>1%), sub-dominant (0.5-0.99%), low abundance (0.1-0.49%) or lowest abundance (<0.1%). For the germline index, total nucleotide additions were subtracted from total CDR3 length, and that difference was then divided by total CDR3 length. The immuneACCESS repertoire file appears here via TCRdb, limited to in-frame rearrangements. These files lack a portion of the clones; in checked studies, under half of the deficit traces to unresolved V genes, and the cause of the others is not known. V, J and clone size are taken as reported in that table, and D and trimming were inferred from the DNA itself. The sample includes approximately 51,000 clones, with under 90% observed a single time. 0.9% to 1.1% of the sample rests with the top ten.

The sequence links TRBV28 to TRBJ2-7; no D gene is confidently identified. The sample comprised naive CD8+ T cells sorted from blood. The cell subset or site label of this sample denotes: total naive CD8+CD45RO- T cells. This TCR came from a young man with hepatitis C virus infection. The CDR3 protein sequence reads: CASSSTVVRYEQYF. The DNA reads as follows: TGTGCCAGCAGTTCCACAGTTGTCCGTTACGAGCAGTACTTC.